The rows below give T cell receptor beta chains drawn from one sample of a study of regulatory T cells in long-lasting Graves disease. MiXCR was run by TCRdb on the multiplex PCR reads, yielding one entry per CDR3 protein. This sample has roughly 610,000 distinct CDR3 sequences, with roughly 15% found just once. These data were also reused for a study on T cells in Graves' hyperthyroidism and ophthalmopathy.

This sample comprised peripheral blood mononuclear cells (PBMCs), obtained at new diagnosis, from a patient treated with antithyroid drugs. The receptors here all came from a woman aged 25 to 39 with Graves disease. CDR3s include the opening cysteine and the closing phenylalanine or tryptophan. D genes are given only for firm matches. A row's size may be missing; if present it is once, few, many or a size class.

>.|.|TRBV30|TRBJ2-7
TGTGCCTGGTCAGACAGGCCAAGCTCCTACGAGCAGTACTTC
CAWSDRPSSYEQYF
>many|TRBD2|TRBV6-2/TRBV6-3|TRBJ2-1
TGTGCCAGCAGTTACCTCGACCAACTGGGACTAGCTCTCAATGAGCAGTTCTTC
CASSYLDQLGLALNEQFF
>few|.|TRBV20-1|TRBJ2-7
TGCAGTGCTAGGCCGGAGAGCGAGCAGTACTTC
CSARPESEQYF
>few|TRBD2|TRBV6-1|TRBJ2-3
TGTGCCAGCAGAGTAGCGGGAGGGCCCCGAGATACGCAGTATTTT
CASRVAGGPRDTQYF
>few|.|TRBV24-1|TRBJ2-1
TGTGCCACCAGTGACGACGGGCAGCGTATGAATGAGCAGTTCTTC
CATSDDGQRMNEQFF
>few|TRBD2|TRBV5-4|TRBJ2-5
TGTGCCAGCAGCTTAGCGGCGGGAGTAGGGGAGACCCAGTACTTC
CASSLAAGVGETQYF
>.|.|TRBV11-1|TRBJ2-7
TGTGCCAGCAGCATACGGTCAGTCGGGTTGAGGTACGAGCAGTACTTC
CASSIRSVGLRYEQYF
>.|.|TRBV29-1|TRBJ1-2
TGCAGCGTTGACGTTGACAGCTATGGCTACACCTTC
CSVDVDSYGYTF
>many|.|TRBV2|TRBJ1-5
TGTGCCAGCAGTGTTGGGGGAGCCCAGCCCCAGCATTTT
CASSVGGAQPQHF
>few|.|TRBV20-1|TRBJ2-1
TGCAGTGCTAGCGTAGCGTACAATGAGCAGTTCTTC
CSASVAYNEQFF
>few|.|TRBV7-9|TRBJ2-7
TGTGCCAGCAGCGTCCCGGGGGCAGGGATGAGGGAGCAGTACTTC
CASSVPGAGMREQYF
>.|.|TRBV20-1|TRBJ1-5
TGCAGTGCTACGACAGGCACAAGCAATCAGCCCCAGCATTTT
CSATTGTSNQPQHF
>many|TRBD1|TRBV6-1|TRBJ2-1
TGTGCCGGCCGCGGGACAGGCCACCCTCCTGGGCAGTTCTTC
CAGRGTGHPPGQFF
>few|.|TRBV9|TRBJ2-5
TGTGCCAGCAGCGTAGCCTTAAGTGGGACCCAGTACTTC
CASSVALSGTQYF
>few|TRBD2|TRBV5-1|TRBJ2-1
TGCGCCAGCAGCCCTGGACTAGCGGGAGGGGGATACAATGAGCAGTTCTTC
CASSPGLAGGGYNEQFF
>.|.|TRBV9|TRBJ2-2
TGTGCCAGCAGCGTCAGCGGTGTCGTGACCGGGGAGCTGTTTTTT
CASSVSGVVTGELFF
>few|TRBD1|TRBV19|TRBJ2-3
TGTGCCAGTAGTGGCGCCAGGGGGACAGATACGCAGTATTTT
CASSGARGTDTQYF
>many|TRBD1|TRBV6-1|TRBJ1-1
TGTGCCAGCAGTAAAACGGCAGGGGGCAAGACTGAAGCTTTCTTT
CASSKTAGGKTEAFF
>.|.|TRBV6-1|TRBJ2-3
TGTGCCAGCAGTGACCGGTCGGGGACCAATCCCACAGATACGCAGTATTTT
CASSDRSGTNPTDTQYF
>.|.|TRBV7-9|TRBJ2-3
TGTGCCAGCAGCTTAGCGCAGGGTCTAAGCACAGATACGCAGTATTTT
CASSLAQGLSTDTQYF
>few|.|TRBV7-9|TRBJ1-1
TGTGCCAGCAGCTTAGCGCTGGGTAGGGACACTGAAGCTTTCTTT
CASSLALGRDTEAFF
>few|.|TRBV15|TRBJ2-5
TGTGCCACCAGCAGAGATATTTTTGGACAATATGAGACCCAGTACTTC
CATSRDIFGQYETQYF
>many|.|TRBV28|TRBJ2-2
TGTGCCAGCCGAAGGAGGAGGGCGAACACCGGGGAGCTGTTTTTT
CASRRRRANTGELFF
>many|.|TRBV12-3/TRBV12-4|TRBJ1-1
TGTGCCAGCAGGAAACAGGAGATGAACACTGAAGCTTTCTTT
CASRKQEMNTEAFF
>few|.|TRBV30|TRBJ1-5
TGTGCCTGGATACCAAAAGGAGGGGTTGGTCAGCCCCAGCATTTT
CAWIPKGGVGQPQHF
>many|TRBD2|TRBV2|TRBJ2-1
TGTGCCAGCAGCTTCTCTCATACTAGCGGAATCTACAATGAGCAGTTCTTC
CASSFSHTSGIYNEQFF
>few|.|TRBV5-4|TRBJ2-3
TGTGCCAGCAGCGGCCGATTAGTAGATACGCAGTATTTT
CASSGRLVDTQYF
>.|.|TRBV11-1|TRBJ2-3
TGTGCCAGCAGTGGCTTCACGGGAGCAGATACGCAGTATTTT
CASSGFTGADTQYF
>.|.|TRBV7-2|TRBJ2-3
TGTGCCAGCAGCTTAGGATTAGGGGGAACACTCACGCAGTATTTT
CASSLGLGGTLTQYF
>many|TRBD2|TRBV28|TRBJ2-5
TGTGCCAGCACCCTAGCGGTATATGGAGAGACCCAGTACTTC
CASTLAVYGETQYF
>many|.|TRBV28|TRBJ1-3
TGTGCCAGCAGTTTCGGGGGAGCTGGAAACACCATATATTTT
CASSFGGAGNTIYF
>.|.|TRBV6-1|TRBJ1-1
TGTGCCAGCGGAACGCCGGGGGCGGAAGCTTTCTTT
CASGTPGAEAFF
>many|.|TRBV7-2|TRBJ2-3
TGTGCCAGCCAGGGTGTCTCTAGCACAGATACGCAGTATTTT
CASQGVSSTDTQYF
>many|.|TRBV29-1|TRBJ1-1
TGCAGCGCAGCACAGGGGAACACTGAAGCTTTCTTT
CSAAQGNTEAFF
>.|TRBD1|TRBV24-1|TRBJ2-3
TGTGCCACCAGGGATACCGGGACAGGCACAGATACGCAGTATTTT
CATRDTGTGTDTQYF
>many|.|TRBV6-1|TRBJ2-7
TGTGCCAGCAGATCCACGGGGGTCTACGAGCAGTACTTC
CASRSTGVYEQYF
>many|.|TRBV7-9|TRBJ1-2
TGTGCCAGCAGCTCCACCCTAGGGGAGCACTATGGCTACACCTTC
CASSSTLGEHYGYTF
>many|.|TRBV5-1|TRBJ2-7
TGTGCCAGCAGCTTAGCTGCTGGGAGCTCCTACGAGCAGTACTTC
CASSLAAGSSYEQYF
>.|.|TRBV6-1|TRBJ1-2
TGTGCCAGCAGTGCCATACATGGGGCAGGAAACGGCTACACCTTC
CASSAIHGAGNGYTF
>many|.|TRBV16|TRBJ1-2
TGTGCCAGCAGCCAAATGCAAGGGGCGAGCTATGGCTACACCTTC
CASSQMQGASYGYTF
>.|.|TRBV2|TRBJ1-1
TGTGCCAGCAGTGAGGCAGCTGATGTACTTGAAGCTTTCTTT
CASSEAADVLEAFF